This T cell receptor (beta chain) was captured by sequencing in a study of blood T cell repertoires in COVID-19. The overall study: Nucleic acid was either cDNA or gDNA, and it came from T cells, B-cell-depleted T cells, or PBMCs.

TCRdb keeps only in-frame clones here, not all; method: immunoSEQ multiplex PCR. The profile shows some 220,000 clones, 82% of them singletons. Seattle cases were enrolled at active infection and followed longitudinally. This CDR3 contains 15 residues. V was cut by 7 bases and J by 7 bases, with 20 bases left in between. Germline V lookup: CDR1 SNHLY, CDR2 FYNNEI. The specimen sequenced was peripheral blood. The chain employs TRBV2 and TRBJ2-1, with TRBD2 as a possible D gene (5 bases). The TCR originated in a woman in her 70s with COVID-19, enrolled during active disease. CDR3 protein: CASTPGLQAGNEQFF. The CDR3, as DNA: TGTGCCAGCACCCCTGGACTCCAAGCCGGGAATGAGCAGTTCTTC. Combining the CDR3 with reference TRBV2 and TRBJ2-1 gives the whole variable domain EPEVTQTPSHQVTQMGQEVILRCVPISNHLYFYWYRQILGQKVEFLVSFYNNEISEKSEIFDDQFSVERPDGSNFTLKIRSTKLEDSAMYFCASTPGLQAGNEQFFGPGTRLTVL.